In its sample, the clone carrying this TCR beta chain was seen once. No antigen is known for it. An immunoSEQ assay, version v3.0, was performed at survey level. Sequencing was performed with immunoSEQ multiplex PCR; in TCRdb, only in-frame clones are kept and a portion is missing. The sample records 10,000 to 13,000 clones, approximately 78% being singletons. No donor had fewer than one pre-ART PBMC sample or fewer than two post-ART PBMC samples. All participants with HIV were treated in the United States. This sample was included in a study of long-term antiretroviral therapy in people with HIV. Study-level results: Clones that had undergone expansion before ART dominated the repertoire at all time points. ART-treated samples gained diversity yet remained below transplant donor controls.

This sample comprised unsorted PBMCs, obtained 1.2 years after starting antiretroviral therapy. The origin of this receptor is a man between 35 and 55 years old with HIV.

The CDR3 is CASSLSALRVTDTQYF. In DNA, the CDR3 is TGTGCCAGCAGTTTATCGGCATTGAGGGTCACAGATACGCAGTATTTT. V is TRBV27 and J is TRBJ2-3, with a possible D match to TRBD2 (5 bases). V lost 0 bases and J 2 bases, leaving 12 bases between the germline ends. There are 16 residues in the CDR3. The germline V gene encodes CDR1 MNHEY and CDR2 SMNVEV (reference sequence).